Below are 9 T cell receptor beta chains sequenced from a single sample in a study of breast tumors, draining lymph nodes, adjacent tissues. TCRdb reanalysed the multiplex PCR reads using MiXCR and keeps one entry per CDR3 protein. This table has about 140,000 distinct CDR3 sequences, approximately 32% appearing once. Breast cancer patients provided tissue from their axillary draining lymph nodes. The sample comprised axillary lymph node tissue. These receptors all come from a female donor with breast cancer. Some clones in this sample may be carry-over from other donors' samples.

This clonotype was seen just once. The chain couples TRBV6-2 or TRBV6-3 to TRBJ1-2; 10 bases match TRBD1. CDR3 size: 15 residues. Per germline, CDR1 MNHEY and CDR2 SVGEGT. The CDR3 here is CARWGDRGSNYGYTF. The CDR3 bases are TGTGCTAGGTGGGGGGACAGGGGCTCGAACTATGGCTACACCTTC.

As to this clonotype: The CDR3 end shows no conserved phenylalanine or tryptophan, and so a read error is likely. The chain employs TRBV19 and TRBJ1-5; D not resolved. The CDR3 contains 16 residues. The germline V gene has CDR1 LNHDA and CDR2 SQIVND (reference sequence). V dropped 3 bases and J dropped 0 bases, with 12 bases sitting between them. CDR3: CASSMVGQVSNQPQHS. CDR3 nucleotides: TGTGCCAGTAGTATGGTGGGCCAGGTTAGCAATCAGCCCCAGCATTCT.

As concerns this clonotype: At one end, the junction sequence differs from germline, possibly due to a read error. This chain uses TRBV3-1 with TRBJ1-4; a weak D match, TRBD1 (5 bases). The CDR3 consists of 13 residues. The germline V gene has CDR1 LGHDT and CDR2 YNNKEL (reference sequence). This CDR3 reads CASSLTGDEELFF. The CDR3, as DNA: TGTGCCAGCAGCTTAACAGGTGATGAAGAACTGTTTTTT.

This clonotype was seen a handful of times. J is TRBJ1-1 and V is TRBV7-9; D unresolved. V lost 5 bases, J lost 4 bases, and 8 bases lay in between. CDR3 length: 12 residues. Per germline, CDR1 SEHNR and CDR2 FQNEAQ (reference sequence). CDR3 residues: CASSTRATEAFF. The CDR3 DNA is TGTGCCAGCAGCACTCGGGCCACTGAAGCTTTCTTT.

This clonotype was seen at least ten times. V usage is TRBV5-8 and J usage is TRBJ1-6; D possibly corresponds to TRBD1 (6 bases). The germline gives CDR1 SGHTS, CDR2 YDEGEE. The CDR3 is 14 residues long. The ends were cut back, 0 bases at V and 7 bases at J, with 8 bases in the middle. The CDR3 loop is CASSLDRENSPLHF. CDR3 nucleotide sequence: TGTGCCAGCAGCTTGGACAGGGAAAATTCACCCCTCCACTTT.

In this sample, this clonotype turned up many times. V is TRBV7-6 and J is TRBJ2-1; 12 bases fit TRBD1. The V gene's germline CDR1 is SGHVS and CDR2 FNYEAQ. The junction had 8 bases not matched to a gene; V was cut back by 4 bases and J by 7 bases. CDR3 length equals 16 residues. The CDR3 DNA reads as TGTGCCAGCAGCTCTCCGGGACAGGGGGCGGTAAATGAGCAGTTCTTC. It codes for CASSSPGQGAVNEQFF.

Many counts were recorded for this clonotype. J is TRBJ1-1 and V is TRBV11-2, with D hard to call. This CDR3 spans 13 amino acids. V was pared by 3 bases and J by 0 bases, with 5 bases between. CDR1 is SGHAT, CDR2 FQNNGV, per germline. The CDR3 sequence is CASSFDMNTEAFF. The CDR3, as DNA: TGTGCCAGCAGCTTTGACATGAACACTGAAGCTTTCTTT.

Only one count was recorded for this clonotype. This is likely a read error, given that the CDR3 carries no conserved phenylalanine or tryptophan at its end. The DNA is omitted, as the CDR3 cannot be located on it reliably, and the CDR3 follows TCRdb's listing. The chain employs TRBV12-3 or TRBV12-4 and TRBJ2-5; the table's D call, TRBD2, was not checked against the DNA. The CDR3 spans 8 residues, counting both ends. CDR3 region: CASSPGTS.

This clonotype appeared many times. The rearrangement joins TRBV7-3 to TRBJ2-7, with D possibly matching TRBD1 (5 bases). Germline V gene lookup returns CDR1 SGHTA and CDR2 FQGTGA. Deletions cut 4 bases from V and 2 bases from J, with 27 bases between. This CDR3 comprises 19 residues. The CDR3 DNA reads TGTGCCAGCAGCTCGTTAAGATTGCCGACAGACCGGAGCCCCTACGAGCAGTACGTC. It encodes CASSSLRLPTDRSPYEQYV.